These 24 T cell receptor beta chains originate from one sample sequenced in a study of cytomegalovirus exposure and HLA in healthy donors. The data were produced by immunoSEQ multiplex PCR, yet TCRdb's version contains in-frame clones alone and is incomplete. The sample includes approximately 220,000 clones, approximately 88% of them seen just once. Specimen: PBMCs. All receptors derive from a woman aged 25-40 years in good health and CMV-seropositive.

V gene TRBV11-3 combines with J gene TRBJ2-6; the D is unclear. The V gene lost 5 bases and the J gene lost 3 bases, with 5 bases spanning the gap. Per the germline V gene, CDR1 is SGHNT and CDR2 is YENEEA. The CDR3 sequence is 13 residues long. The CDR3, as DNA: TGTGCCAGCAGCCCGTTTGGGGCCAACGTCCTGACTTTC. It translates to CASSPFGANVLTF.

This clone appeared a single time. The rearrangement uses TRBV11-2 and TRBJ2-5; no reliable D call. Looked up from germline, CDR1 is SGHAT and CDR2 is FQNNGV. This CDR3 region has 13 residues. The ends were cut back, 2 bases at V and 2 bases at J, with 6 bases in the middle. The CDR3 reads CASSLMWQETQYF. CDR3 nucleotide sequence: TGTGCCAGCAGCTTAATGTGGCAAGAGACCCAGTACTTC.

V is TRBV6-1 and J is TRBJ2-7; the D gene is possibly TRBD2 (7 bases). The CDR3 runs 17 residues. The V end was cut by 4 bases, the J end by 5 bases, with 24 bases between. Germline values: CDR1 MNHNS, CDR2 SASEGT. The DNA of the CDR3 is TGTGCCAGCAGTGGCCAAGGGGGGAGGGTATTTCCCCACGAGCAGTACTTC. The encoded protein is CASSGQGGRVFPHEQYF.

The table lists this clone with a few counts. The J gene is TRBJ1-2, the V gene TRBV4-2; D ambiguous. CDR1 and CDR2 from the germline V gene are LGHNA and YNFKEQ. Between the trimmed V and J ends, which lost 5 bases and 2 bases, there was a span of 9 bases. The CDR3 has 13 amino acids. CDR3 loop: CASSANLNYGYTF. The DNA of the CDR3 is TGTGCCAGCAGCGCCAATTTGAACTATGGCTACACCTTC.

J is TRBJ2-1 and V is TRBV27, with D possibly being TRBD1 (6 bases). V lost 3 bases and J 6 bases, leaving 15 bases between the germline ends. The CDR3 covers 15 residues. Germline loops: CDR1 MNHEY, CDR2 SMNVEV (reference sequence). The CDR3 sequence: CASSLGAPTLNEQFF. The CDR3 coding sequence is TGTGCCAGCAGTTTGGGGGCACCGACCCTCAATGAGCAGTTCTTC.

The rearrangement uses TRBV7-2 and TRBJ2-7, with 9 nucleotides matching TRBD2. CDR3 length: 13 amino acids. The V gene end was trimmed by 10 bases and the J gene end by 7 bases; junction bases not matched to a gene: 11. The germline CDR1 and CDR2 sequences are SGHTA and FQGNSA. Here the CDR3 reads CATVAGAAGEQYF. CDR3 DNA: TGTGCCACCGTAGCGGGGGCGGCCGGGGAGCAGTACTTC.

The V gene is TRBV5-1, the J gene TRBJ2-7, with D perhaps TRBD1 (5 bases). The ends were cut back, 1 base at V and 2 bases at J, with 7 bases in the middle. Germline V gene data show CDR1 as SGHRS and CDR2 as YFSETQ. The CDR3 extends over 13 amino acids. The CDR3 loop is CASSLSRAYEQYF. CDR3 nucleotides: TGCGCCAGCAGCTTGTCCAGGGCCTACGAGCAGTACTTC. The full variable domain, completed using reference TRBV5-1 and TRBJ2-7, is KAGVTQTPRYLIKTRGQQVTLSCSPISGHRSVSWYQQTPGQGLQFLFEYFSETQRNKGNFPGRFSGRQFSNSRSEMNVSTLELGDSALYLCASSLSRAYEQYFGPGTRLTVT.

The CDR3 nucleotides are TGTGCCTGGAGTGGCGAGGCTAGCGGGAAATGGGAGCAGTACTTC. It codes for CAWSGEASGKWEQYF. This chain links TRBV30 with TRBJ2-7, with 9 positions matching TRBD2. V lost 1 base, J lost 7 bases, and 11 bases stayed unmatched. The CDR3 length is 15 residues. In germline, CDR1 is GTSNPN, CDR2 SVGIG (reference sequence).

The chain is built from TRBV27 and TRBJ2-3; 11 nucleotides align to TRBD2. The CDR3 spans 16 residues. J lost 1 base, V lost 5 bases, and 5 bases had no gene match. Germline CDR1 and CDR2: MNHEY and SMNVEV (reference sequence). The CDR3 loop is CASSRGGLAGTDTQYF. The DNA for the CDR3 is TGTGCCAGCAGTCGGGGGGGACTAGCGGGCACAGATACGCAGTATTTT.

The chain links TRBV11-3 to TRBJ1-2; D uncertain. The germline CDR1 and CDR2 sequences are SGHNT and YENEEA. Trimming took 5 bases from V and 0 from J, leaving 16 bases between them. The CDR3 length is 16 residues. CDR3 DNA sequence: TGTGCCAGCAGCCCAAGCTGGGTTCTTCCTAACTATGGCTACACCTTC. Translating gives CASSPSWVLPNYGYTF.

V is TRBV11-2 and J is TRBJ2-1; D not resolved. Looked up from germline, CDR1 is SGHAT and CDR2 is FQNNGV. This CDR3 has 15 residues. V lost 0 bases and J 3 bases, leaving 9 bases between the germline ends. DNA of the CDR3: TGTGCCAGCAGCTTAGAGGTCTCTGGCTACAATGAGCAGTTCTTC. Encoded protein: CASSLEVSGYNEQFF.

The rearrangement uses TRBV11-2 and TRBJ1-1, with D possibly matching TRBD1 (5 bases). Germline loops: CDR1 SGHAT, CDR2 FQNNGV. Trimming shortened V by 6 bases and J by 7 bases, and 21 bases separated the two germline ends. The CDR3 has 15 residues. CDR3: CASSRVMPGYDEAFF. The CDR3 nucleotides read TGTGCCAGCAGTCGAGTCATGCCAGGGTACGATGAAGCTTTCTTT.

The J gene is TRBJ2-7, the V gene TRBV5-1; 10 bases line up with TRBD2. The J segment lost 6 bases and the V segment lost 4 bases, leaving 13 bases of the junction unmatched. The CDR3 is 16 amino acids. Germline V gene data show CDR1 as SGHRS and CDR2 as YFSETQ. The CDR3 region is CASSGTSGTAPGEQYF. The DNA of the CDR3 is TGCGCCAGCAGCGGTACTAGCGGGACGGCTCCTGGCGAGCAGTACTTC.

The rearrangement links TRBV29-1 to TRBJ1-2; TRBD1 is a possible D gene (6 bases). The CDR3 has 15 amino acids. Per germline, CDR1 SQVTM and CDR2 ANQGSEA. V dropped 1 base and J dropped 5 bases, with 17 bases sitting between them. This CDR3 reads CSVEGGQSGAYGYTF. Here the CDR3 DNA reads TGCAGCGTTGAAGGGGGGCAGTCTGGCGCATATGGCTACACCTTC.

The CDR3 coding sequence is TGTGCCAGCAGTCGACAGAATTCTAACTATGGCTACACCTTC. Translating gives CASSRQNSNYGYTF. This chain joins TRBV2 and TRBJ1-2; the D gene is possibly TRBD1 (5 bases). Trimming took off 5 bases at V and 0 bases at J, with 10 bases between the two ends. The CDR3 has 14 amino acids. The V gene's germline CDR1 is SNHLY and CDR2 FYNNEI.

V gene TRBV5-1 combines with J gene TRBJ2-2, with no clear D. With 5 bases removed from V and 1 base from J, the gap between germline ends came to 6 bases. There are 13 residues in the CDR3. CDR1 and CDR2 (germline): SGHRS, YFSETQ. CDR3 amino acids: CASSPGNTGELFF. The CDR3, as DNA: TGCGCCAGCAGTCCAGGGAACACCGGGGAGCTGTTTTTT.

The chain employs TRBV27 and TRBJ2-5, with D perhaps TRBD1 or TRBD2 (5 bases each). V was shortened by 5 bases and J by 5 bases, with 18 bases between the two germline ends. The CDR3 contains 15 residues. Per the germline V gene, CDR1 is MNHEY and CDR2 is SMNVEV (reference sequence). This CDR3 reads CASSALGEGWETQYF. The DNA of the CDR3 is TGTGCCAGCAGTGCGTTAGGAGAGGGGTGGGAGACCCAGTACTTC.

This clone was observed once. The V call is TRBV4-2, the J call TRBJ1-2; D is possibly TRBD1 (6 bases). The CDR3 covers 13 residues. Germline CDR1 is LGHNA and CDR2 is YNFKEQ. Trimming stripped 5 bases from V and 4 bases from J, with 11 bases between. The CDR3 spells CASSDPRGYGYTF. In DNA, the CDR3 is TGTGCCAGCAGCGACCCCAGGGGCTATGGCTACACCTTC.

J is TRBJ2-1 and V is TRBV5-6; TRBD1 matches 9 bases. The V gene end was trimmed by 4 bases and the J gene end by 10 bases; junction bases not matched to a gene: 6. The germline V gene encodes CDR1 SGHDT and CDR2 YYEEEE. The CDR3 runs to 13 residues. The CDR3 sequence: CASSRDRVAEQFF. In DNA, the CDR3 is TGTGCCAGCAGCCGGGACAGGGTGGCGGAGCAGTTCTTC.

The chain links TRBV30 to TRBJ1-2; 7 bases match TRBD1. The CDR3 contains 16 residues. The junction had 11 bases not matched to a gene; V was cut back by 3 bases and J by 1 base. The germline V gene has CDR1 GTSNPN and CDR2 SVGIG (reference sequence). DNA of the CDR3: TGTGCCTGGAGCGCCCGGGACAGAACTTATAACTATGGCTACACCTTC. It specifies CAWSARDRTYNYGYTF.

This chain joins TRBV29-1 and TRBJ2-1; 9 bases are a match to TRBD2. V was pared by 7 bases and J by 5 bases, with 3 bases of the junction left unmatched. The CDR3 has 12 amino acids. Per germline, CDR1 SQVTM and CDR2 ANQGSEA. The CDR3 DNA is TGCAGCGCCCGACTAGCGGACAATGAGCAGTTCTTC. It encodes CSARLADNEQFF.

This clone has just one count. The chain has TRBV19 and TRBJ1-5; no clear D gene. Germline V gene lookup returns CDR1 LNHDA and CDR2 SQIVND (reference sequence). The CDR3 is 13 residues long. Trimming took off 8 bases at V and 3 bases at J, with 11 bases between the two ends. CDR3 protein: CASGLGNNQPQHF. Written as DNA, the CDR3 is TGTGCCAGTGGGTTGGGGAACAATCAGCCCCAGCATTTT.

The V gene is TRBV18, the J gene TRBJ1-2, with D unclear. The CDR3 spans 11 residues. Trimming took 2 bases from V and 8 from J, leaving 6 bases between them. From germline, CDR1 is KGHSH and CDR2 LQKENI. The CDR3 nucleotides are TGTGCCAGCTCACCAGGGGAAGGCTACACCTTC. Protein sequence: CASSPGEGYTF.

There are a few counts of this clone. The chain has TRBV30 and TRBJ1-1, with D tentatively TRBD1 (5 bases). Trimming left V 3 bases short and J 3 bases short, with 8 bases between. The CDR3 spans 12 residues. Germline values: CDR1 GTSNPN, CDR2 SVGIG (reference sequence). The CDR3: CAWRGGDTEAFF. The CDR3 nucleotides are TGTGCCTGGAGAGGAGGGGACACTGAAGCTTTCTTT.